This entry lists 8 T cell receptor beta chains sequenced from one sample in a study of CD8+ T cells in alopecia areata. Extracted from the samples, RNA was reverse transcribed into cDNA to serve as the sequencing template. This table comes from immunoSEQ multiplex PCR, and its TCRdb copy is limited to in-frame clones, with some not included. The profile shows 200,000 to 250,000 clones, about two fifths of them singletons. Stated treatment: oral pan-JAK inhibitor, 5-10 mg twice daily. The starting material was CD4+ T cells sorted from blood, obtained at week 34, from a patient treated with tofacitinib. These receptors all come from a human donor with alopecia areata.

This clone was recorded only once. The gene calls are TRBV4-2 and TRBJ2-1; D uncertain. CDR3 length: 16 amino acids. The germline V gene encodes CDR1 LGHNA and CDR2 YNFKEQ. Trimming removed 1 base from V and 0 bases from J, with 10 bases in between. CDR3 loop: CASSQGAQSSYNEQFF. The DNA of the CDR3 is TGTGCCAGCAGCCAAGGAGCGCAGAGCTCCTACAATGAGCAGTTCTTC.

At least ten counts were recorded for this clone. The CDR3 here is CASSRDRREQFF. In DNA, the CDR3 is TGTGCCAGCAGCCGGGACAGGAGAGAGCAGTTCTTC. V usage is TRBV5-4 and J usage is TRBJ2-1, with 8 bases that match TRBD1. CDR1 and CDR2 (germline): SGHNT, YYREEE (reference sequence). V was clipped by 4 bases and J by 10 bases; unmatched bases: 4. This CDR3 is 12 amino acids long.

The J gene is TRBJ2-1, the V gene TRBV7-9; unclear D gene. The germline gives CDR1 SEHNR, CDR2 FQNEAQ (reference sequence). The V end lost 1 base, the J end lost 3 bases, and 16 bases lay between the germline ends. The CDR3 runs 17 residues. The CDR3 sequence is CASSLVLVQLNYNEQFF. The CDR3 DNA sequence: TGTGCCAGCAGCTTAGTGTTAGTACAGCTGAACTACAATGAGCAGTTCTTC.

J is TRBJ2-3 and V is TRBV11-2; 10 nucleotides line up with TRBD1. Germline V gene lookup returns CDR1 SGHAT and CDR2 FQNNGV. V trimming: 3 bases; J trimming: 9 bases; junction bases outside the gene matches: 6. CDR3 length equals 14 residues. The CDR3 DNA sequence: TGTGCCAGCAGCTTGGGGAGGACAGGGGGAACGCAGTATTTT. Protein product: CASSLGRTGGTQYF.

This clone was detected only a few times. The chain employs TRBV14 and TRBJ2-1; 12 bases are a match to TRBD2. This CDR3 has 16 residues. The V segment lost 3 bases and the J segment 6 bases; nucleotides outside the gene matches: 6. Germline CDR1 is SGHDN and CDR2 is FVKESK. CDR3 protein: CASSQASGGAANEQFF. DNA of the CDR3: TGTGCCAGCAGCCAGGCTAGCGGGGGGGCTGCCAATGAGCAGTTCTTC.

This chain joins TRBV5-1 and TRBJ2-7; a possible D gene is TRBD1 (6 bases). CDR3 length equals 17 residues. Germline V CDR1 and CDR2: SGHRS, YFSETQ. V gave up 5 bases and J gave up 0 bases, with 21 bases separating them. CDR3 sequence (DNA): TGCGCCAGCAGACAAGACGGACAGTCCTGGAGCTCCTACGAGCAGTACTTC. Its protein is CASRQDGQSWSSYEQYF.

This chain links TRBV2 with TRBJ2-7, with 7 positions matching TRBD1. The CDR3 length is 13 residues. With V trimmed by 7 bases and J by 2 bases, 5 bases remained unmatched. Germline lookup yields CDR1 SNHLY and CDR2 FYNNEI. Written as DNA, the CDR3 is TGTGCCAGCAAACGGACAGGACCCTACGAGCAGTACTTC. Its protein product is CASKRTGPYEQYF.

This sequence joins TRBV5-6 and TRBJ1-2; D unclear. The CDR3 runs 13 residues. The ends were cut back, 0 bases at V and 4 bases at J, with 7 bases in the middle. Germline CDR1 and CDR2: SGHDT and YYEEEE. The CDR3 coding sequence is TGTGCCAGCAGCTTGGGGCGGTTCTATGGCTACACCTTC. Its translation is CASSLGRFYGYTF.